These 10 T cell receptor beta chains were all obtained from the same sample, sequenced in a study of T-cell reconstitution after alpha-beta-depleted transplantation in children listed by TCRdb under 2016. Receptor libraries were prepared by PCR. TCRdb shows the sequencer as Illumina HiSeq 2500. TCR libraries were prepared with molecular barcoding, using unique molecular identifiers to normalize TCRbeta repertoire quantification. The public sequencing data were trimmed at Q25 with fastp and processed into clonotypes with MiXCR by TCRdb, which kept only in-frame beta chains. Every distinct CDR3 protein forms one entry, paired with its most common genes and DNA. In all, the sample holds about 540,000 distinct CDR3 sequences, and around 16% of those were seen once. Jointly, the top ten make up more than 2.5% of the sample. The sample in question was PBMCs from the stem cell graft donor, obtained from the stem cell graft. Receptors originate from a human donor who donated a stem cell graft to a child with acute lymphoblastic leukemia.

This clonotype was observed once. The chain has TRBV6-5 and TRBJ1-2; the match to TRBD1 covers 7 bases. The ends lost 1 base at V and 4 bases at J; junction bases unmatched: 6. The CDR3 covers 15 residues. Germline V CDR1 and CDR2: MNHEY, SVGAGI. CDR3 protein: CASSYLGGGGYGYTF. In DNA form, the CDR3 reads TGTGCCAGCAGTTACTTGGGAGGGGGCGGCTATGGCTACACCTTC.

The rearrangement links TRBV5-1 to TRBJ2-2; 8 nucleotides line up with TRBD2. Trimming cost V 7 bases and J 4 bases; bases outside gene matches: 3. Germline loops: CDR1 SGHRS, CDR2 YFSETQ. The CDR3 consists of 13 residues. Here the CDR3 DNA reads TGCGCCAGCCGCCGGGAGGGCACCGGGGAGCTGTTTTTT. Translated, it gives CASRREGTGELFF.

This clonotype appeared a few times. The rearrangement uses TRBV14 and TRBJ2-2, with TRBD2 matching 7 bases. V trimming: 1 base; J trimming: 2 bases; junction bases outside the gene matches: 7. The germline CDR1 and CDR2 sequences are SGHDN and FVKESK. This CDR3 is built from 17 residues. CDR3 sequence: CASSQGGGSINTGELFF. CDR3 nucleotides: TGTGCCAGCAGCCAAGGGGGCGGGAGTATCAACACCGGGGAGCTGTTTTTT.

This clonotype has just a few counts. CDR3 amino acids: CASSLTVAGVVNEQFF. The CDR3 nucleotides are TGCGCCAGCAGCTTGACGGTAGCGGGAGTGGTAAATGAGCAGTTCTTC. The V gene is TRBV5-1, the J gene TRBJ2-1, with 9 bases aligning to TRBD2. After removal of 1 base from V and 7 bases from J, the junction contained 9 bases not matched to a gene. The CDR3 spans 16 residues. Germline assignment: CDR1 SGHRS and CDR2 YFSETQ. The variable domain in full, completed from reference TRBV5-1 and TRBJ2-1, reads KAGVTQTPRYLIKTRGQQVTLSCSPISGHRSVSWYQQTPGQGLQFLFEYFSETQRNKGNFPGRFSGRQFSNSRSEMNVSTLELGDSALYLCASSLTVAGVVNEQFFGPGTRLTVL.

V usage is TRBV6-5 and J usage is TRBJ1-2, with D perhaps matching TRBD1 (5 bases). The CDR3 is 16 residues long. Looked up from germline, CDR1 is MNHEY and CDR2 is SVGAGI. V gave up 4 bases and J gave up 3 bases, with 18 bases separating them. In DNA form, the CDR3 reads TGTGCCAGCAGTTCTTCATCGAGGGGCCCGGACTATGGCTACACCTTC. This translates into CASSSSSRGPDYGYTF.

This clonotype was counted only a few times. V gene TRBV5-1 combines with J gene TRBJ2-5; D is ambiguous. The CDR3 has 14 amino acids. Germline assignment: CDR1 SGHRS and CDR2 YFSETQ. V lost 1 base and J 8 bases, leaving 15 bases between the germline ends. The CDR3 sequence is CASSLTDPSGTQYF. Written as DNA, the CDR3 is TGCGCCAGCAGCTTGACGGACCCGAGTGGAACCCAGTACTTC.

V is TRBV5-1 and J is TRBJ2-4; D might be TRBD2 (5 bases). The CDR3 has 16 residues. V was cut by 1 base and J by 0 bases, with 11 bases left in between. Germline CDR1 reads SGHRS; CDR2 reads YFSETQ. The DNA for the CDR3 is TGCGCCAGCAGCTTGCCTACCGGGGTAGCCAAAAACATTCAGTACTTC. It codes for CASSLPTGVAKNIQYF. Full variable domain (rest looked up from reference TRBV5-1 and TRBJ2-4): KAGVTQTPRYLIKTRGQQVTLSCSPISGHRSVSWYQQTPGQGLQFLFEYFSETQRNKGNFPGRFSGRQFSNSRSEMNVSTLELGDSALYLCASSLPTGVAKNIQYFGAGTRLSVL.

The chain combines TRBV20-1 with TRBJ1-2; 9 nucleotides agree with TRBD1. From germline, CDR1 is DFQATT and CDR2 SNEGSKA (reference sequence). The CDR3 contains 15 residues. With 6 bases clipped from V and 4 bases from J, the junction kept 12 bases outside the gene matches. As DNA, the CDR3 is TGCAGTGCCACCTCCCGGACAGGGGATTCCTATGGCTACACCTTC. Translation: CSATSRTGDSYGYTF.

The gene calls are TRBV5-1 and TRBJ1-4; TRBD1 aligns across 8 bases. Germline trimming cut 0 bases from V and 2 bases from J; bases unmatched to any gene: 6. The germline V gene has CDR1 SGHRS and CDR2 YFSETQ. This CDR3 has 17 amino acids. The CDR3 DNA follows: TGCGCCAGCAGCTTGGCCGGCAGGGGGCCCACTAATGAAAAACTGTTTTTT. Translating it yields CASSLAGRGPTNEKLFF.

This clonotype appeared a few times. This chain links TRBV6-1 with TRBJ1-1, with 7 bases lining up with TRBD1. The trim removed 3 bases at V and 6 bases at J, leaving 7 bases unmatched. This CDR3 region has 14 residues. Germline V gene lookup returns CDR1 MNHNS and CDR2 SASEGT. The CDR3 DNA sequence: TGTGCCAGCAGTGAGACAGGGTTATCGGCTGAAGCTTTCTTT. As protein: CASSETGLSAEAFF.